These 4 T cell receptor beta chains originate from one sample sequenced in a study of T cells after yellow fever vaccination. One entry per CDR3 protein, called by TCRdb with MiXCR from the 5' RACE reads. The top ten hold 11% to 15% of the sample, which has 500,000 to 650,000 distinct CDR3 sequences, approximately 12% seen once. Source: PBMCs, taken on the day of the yellow fever booster vaccination. These receptor sequences come from a man aged 25-45 years who received the YFV17D yellow fever vaccine.

J is TRBJ1-1 and V is TRBV4-3; D is undetermined. The CDR3 contains 15 residues. V was pared by 2 bases and J by 6 bases, with 16 bases between. Germline CDR1 is LGHNA and CDR2 is YSLEER. CDR3 nucleotide sequence: TGCGCCAGCAGCCAACCCCGGGAGCGTAGCTCTGAAGCTTTCTTT. Translated, it gives CASSQPRERSSEAFF.

There are a few counts of this clonotype. The chain carries TRBV6-5 and TRBJ2-1, with 11 bases matching TRBD2. The CDR3 consists of 17 residues. Germline CDR1 and CDR2: MNHEY and SVGAGI. Trimming took 2 bases from V and 4 from J; bases not matched to a gene: 7. The CDR3 reads CASSYRTSGRGYNEQFF. CDR3 DNA sequence: TGTGCCAGCAGTTACAGAACTAGCGGGAGAGGATACAATGAGCAGTTCTTC.

This sequence joins TRBV2 and TRBJ2-3; 14 bases agree with TRBD2. The CDR3 loop spans 16 amino acids. The trim removed 4 bases at V and 6 bases at J, leaving 6 bases unmatched. Looked up from germline, CDR1 is SNHLY and CDR2 is FYNNEI. CDR3 DNA: TGTGCCAGCAGTGGACTAGCGGGAGGGTATTACGATACGCAGTATTTT. It specifies CASSGLAGGYYDTQYF.

This clonotype has only a few counts. The chain recombines TRBV6-2 or TRBV6-3 with TRBJ2-2; D might be TRBD1 or TRBD2, each matching 5 bases. CDR3 size: 15 residues. Germline V lookup: CDR1 MNHEY, CDR2 SVGEGT. Between the trimmed V and J ends, which lost 10 bases and 6 bases, there was a span of 21 bases. CDR3 protein: CATKAGTGVSGELFF. CDR3 DNA sequence: TGTGCCACAAAAGCCGGGACCGGAGTCTCCGGGGAGCTGTTTTTT.